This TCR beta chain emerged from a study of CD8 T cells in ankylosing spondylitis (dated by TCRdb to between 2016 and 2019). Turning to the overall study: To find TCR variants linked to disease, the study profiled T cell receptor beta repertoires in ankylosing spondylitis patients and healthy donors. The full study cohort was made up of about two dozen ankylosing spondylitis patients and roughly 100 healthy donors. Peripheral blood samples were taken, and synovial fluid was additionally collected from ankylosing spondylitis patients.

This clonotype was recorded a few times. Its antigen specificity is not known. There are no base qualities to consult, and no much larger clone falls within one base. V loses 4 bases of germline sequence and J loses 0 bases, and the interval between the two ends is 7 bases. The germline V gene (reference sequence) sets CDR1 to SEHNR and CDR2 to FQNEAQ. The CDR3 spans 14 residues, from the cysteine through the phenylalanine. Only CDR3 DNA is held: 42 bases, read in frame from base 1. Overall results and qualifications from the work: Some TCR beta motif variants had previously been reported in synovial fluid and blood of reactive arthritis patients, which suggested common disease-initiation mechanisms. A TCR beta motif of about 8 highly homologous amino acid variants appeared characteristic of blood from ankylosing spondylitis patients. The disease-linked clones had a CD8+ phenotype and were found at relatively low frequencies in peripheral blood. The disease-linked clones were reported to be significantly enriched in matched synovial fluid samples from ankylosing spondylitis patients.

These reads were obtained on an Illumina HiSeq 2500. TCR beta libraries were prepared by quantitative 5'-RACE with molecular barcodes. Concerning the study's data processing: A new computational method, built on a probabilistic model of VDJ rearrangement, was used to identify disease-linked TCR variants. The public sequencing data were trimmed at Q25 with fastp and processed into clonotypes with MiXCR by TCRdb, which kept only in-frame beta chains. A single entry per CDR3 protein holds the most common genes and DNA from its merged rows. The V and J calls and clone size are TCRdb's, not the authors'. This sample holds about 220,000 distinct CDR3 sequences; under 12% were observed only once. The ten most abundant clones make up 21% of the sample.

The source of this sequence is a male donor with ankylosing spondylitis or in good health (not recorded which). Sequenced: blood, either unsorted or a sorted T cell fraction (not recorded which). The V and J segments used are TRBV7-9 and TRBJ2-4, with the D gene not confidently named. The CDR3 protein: CASSSFLAKNIQYF. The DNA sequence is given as TGTGCCAGCAGCTCTTTCCTAGCCAAAAACATTCAGTACTTC.